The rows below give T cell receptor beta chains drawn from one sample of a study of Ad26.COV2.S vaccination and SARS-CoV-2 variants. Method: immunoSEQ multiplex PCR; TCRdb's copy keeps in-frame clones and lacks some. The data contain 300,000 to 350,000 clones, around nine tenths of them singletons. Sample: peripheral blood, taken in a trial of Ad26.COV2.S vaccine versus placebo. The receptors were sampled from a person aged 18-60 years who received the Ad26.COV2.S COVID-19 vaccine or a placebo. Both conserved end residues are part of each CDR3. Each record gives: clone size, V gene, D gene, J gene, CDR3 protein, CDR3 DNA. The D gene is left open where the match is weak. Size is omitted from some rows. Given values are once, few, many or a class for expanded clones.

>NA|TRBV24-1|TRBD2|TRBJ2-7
CATSGGGEASDEQYF
TGTGCCACCAGTGGGGGAGGGGAGGCCTCAGACGAGCAGTACTTC
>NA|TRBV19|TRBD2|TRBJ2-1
CASSIRLAGASSYNEQFF
TGTGCCAGTAGTATAAGACTAGCGGGGGCCAGCTCCTACAATGAGCAGTTCTTC
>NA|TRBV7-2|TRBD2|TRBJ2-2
CASSFGGGTGELFF
TGTGCCAGCAGCTTTGGCGGGGGCACCGGGGAGCTGTTTTTT
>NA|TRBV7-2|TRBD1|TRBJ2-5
CASSLRQGQETQYF
TGTGCCAGCAGTCTCAGACAGGGGCAAGAGACCCAGTACTTC
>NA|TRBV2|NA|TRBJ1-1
CASSEDLRTEAFF
TGTGCCAGCAGTGAAGACCTTCGGACTGAAGCTTTCTTT
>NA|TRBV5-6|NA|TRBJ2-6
CASSPVSGANVLTF
TGTGCCAGCAGCCCAGTCTCTGGGGCCAACGTCCTGACTTTC
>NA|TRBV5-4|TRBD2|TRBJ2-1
CASSIIGTSGGSYNEQFF
TGTGCCAGCAGCATTATCGGGACTAGCGGGGGCTCCTACAATGAGCAGTTCTTC
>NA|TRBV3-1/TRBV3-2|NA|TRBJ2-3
CASSQVQGGVDTQYF
TGTGCCAGCAGCCAAGTTCAAGGGGGAGTAGATACGCAGTATTTT
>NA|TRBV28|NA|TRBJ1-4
CASSSPQGSEKLFF
TGTGCCAGCAGTTCTCCACAGGGAAGCGAAAAACTGTTTTTT
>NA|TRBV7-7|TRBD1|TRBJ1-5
CANITDREDDQPQHF
TGTGCTAACATAACGGACAGGGAGGACGATCAGCCCCAGCATTTT
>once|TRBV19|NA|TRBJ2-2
CASSIKGSEYANTGELFF
TGTGCCAGTAGTATCAAGGGCAGCGAGTACGCGAACACCGGGGAGCTGTTTTTT
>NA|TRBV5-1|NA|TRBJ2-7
CASSARTVARDEQYF
TGCGCCAGCAGCGCCAGGACAGTGGCCAGGGACGAGCAGTACTTC
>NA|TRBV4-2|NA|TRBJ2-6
CASSQEMWAGANVLTF
TGTGCCAGCAGCCAAGAAATGTGGGCTGGGGCCAACGTCCTGACTTTC
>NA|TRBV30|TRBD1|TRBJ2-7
CAWSPQGYEQYF
TGTGCCTGGAGCCCACAGGGGTACGAGCAGTACTTC
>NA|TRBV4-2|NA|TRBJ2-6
CASSQDIPSGANVLTF
TGTGCCAGCAGCCAAGACATTCCCTCTGGGGCCAACGTCCTGACTTTC
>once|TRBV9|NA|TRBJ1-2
CASSVVEGYGYTF
TGTGCCAGCAGCGTAGTCGAGGGTTATGGCTACACCTTC
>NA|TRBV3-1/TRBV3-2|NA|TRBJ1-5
CASSQDRRGARSNQPQHF
TGTGCCAGCAGCCAAGATCGTCGGGGGGCGCGAAGCAATCAGCCCCAGCATTTT
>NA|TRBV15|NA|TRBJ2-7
CATSREGSYEQYF
TGTGCCACCAGCAGAGAGGGCTCCTACGAGCAGTACTTC
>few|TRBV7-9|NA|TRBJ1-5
CASSLGDLNQPQHF
TGTGCCAGCAGCTTAGGGGACCTCAATCAGCCCCAGCATTTT
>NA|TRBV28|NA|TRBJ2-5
CASKAARETQYF
TGTGCCAGCAAAGCGGCACGTGAGACCCAGTACTTC
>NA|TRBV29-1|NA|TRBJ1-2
CSVSGTSNGYTF
TGCAGCGTGAGTGGGACAAGTAATGGCTACACCTTC
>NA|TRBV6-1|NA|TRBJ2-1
CASSEGRPTLDEQFF
TGTGCCAGCAGTGAAGGTAGGCCCACCCTAGATGAGCAGTTCTTC
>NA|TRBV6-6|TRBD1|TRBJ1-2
CASSPQGAGYTF
TGTGCCAGCAGTCCCCAGGGGGCTGGCTACACCTTC
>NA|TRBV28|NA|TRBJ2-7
CASSGGVTSYEQYF
TGTGCCAGCAGTGGTGGAGTAACGTCCTACGAGCAGTACTTC
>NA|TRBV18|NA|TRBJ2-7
CASSPLQGAGEQYF
TGTGCCAGCTCACCACTTCAGGGTGCTGGCGAGCAGTACTTC
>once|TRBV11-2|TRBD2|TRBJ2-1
CASSNIAGLNEQFF
TGTGCCAGCAGCAATATAGCGGGGCTTAATGAGCAGTTCTTC
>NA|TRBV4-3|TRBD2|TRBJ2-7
CASSQDRAGGNPYEQYF
TGCGCCAGCAGCCAAGATCGGGCGGGAGGGAACCCCTACGAGCAGTACTTC
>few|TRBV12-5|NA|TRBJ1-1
CASLGVNTEAFF
TGTGCTAGTCTGGGGGTGAACACTGAAGCTTTCTTT
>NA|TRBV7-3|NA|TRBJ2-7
CASSLGASYEQYF
TGTGCCAGCAGCTTAGGAGCATCCTACGAGCAGTACTTC
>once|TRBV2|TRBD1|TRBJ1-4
CAIWDREEKLFF
TGTGCCATCTGGGACAGGGAAGAAAAACTGTTTTTT
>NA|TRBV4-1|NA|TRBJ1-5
CASSQDPPLGQSYNQPQHF
TGCGCCAGCAGCCAAGATCCCCCCTTAGGACAAAGTTACAATCAGCCCCAGCATTTT
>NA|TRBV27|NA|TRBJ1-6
CASSQRPPYNSPLHF
TGTGCCAGCAGTCAACGGCCACCCTATAATTCACCCCTCCACTTT
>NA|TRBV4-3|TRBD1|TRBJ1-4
CASSQEYPGQGDEKLFF
TGCGCCAGCAGCCAAGAGTATCCGGGACAGGGTGATGAAAAACTGTTTTTT
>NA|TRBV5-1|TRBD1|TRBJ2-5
CASSNGQAAPETQYF
TGCGCCAGCAGCAACGGACAGGCGGCCCCCGAGACCCAGTACTTC
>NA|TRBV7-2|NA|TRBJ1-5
CASSSVTGWGNQPQHF
TGTGCCAGCAGCTCCGTGACGGGTTGGGGCAATCAGCCCCAGCATTTT
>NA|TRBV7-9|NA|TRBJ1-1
CASSPRDTVNTEAFF
TGTGCCAGCAGCCCAAGGGACACGGTAAACACTGAAGCTTTCTTT
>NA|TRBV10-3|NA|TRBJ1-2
CAISESVQDRGYTF
TGTGCCATCAGTGAGTCTGTCCAGGATCGGGGCTACACCTTC
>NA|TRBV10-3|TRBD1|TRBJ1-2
CAISESRGRGNGYTF
TGTGCCATCAGTGAGTCGAGGGGGCGCGGTAATGGCTACACCTTC
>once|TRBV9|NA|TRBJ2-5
CASSGETQYF
TGTGCCAGCAGCGGAGAGACCCAGTACTTC
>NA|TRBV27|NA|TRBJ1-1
CASSLTGLNTEAFF
TGTGCCAGCAGTTTAACAGGCCTGAACACTGAAGCTTTCTTT
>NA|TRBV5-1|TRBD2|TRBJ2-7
CASSQTSGRSHEQYF
TGCGCCAGCAGCCAGACTAGCGGGAGATCCCACGAGCAGTACTTC
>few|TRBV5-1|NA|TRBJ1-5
CASSLDGDGNQPQHF
TGCGCCAGCAGCTTGGATGGGGATGGCAATCAGCCCCAGCATTTT
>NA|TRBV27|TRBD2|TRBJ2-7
CASSLGAGGAYEQYF
TGTGCCAGCAGTTTAGGAGCGGGGGGGGCCTACGAGCAGTACTTC
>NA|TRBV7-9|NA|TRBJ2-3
CASSPRRRTSTDTQYF
TGTGCCAGCAGCCCCCGACGGAGGACCAGCACAGATACGCAGTATTTT
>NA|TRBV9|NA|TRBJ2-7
CASSNRAGSYEQYF
TGTGCCAGCAGCAACCGGGCAGGGTCGTACGAGCAGTACTTC
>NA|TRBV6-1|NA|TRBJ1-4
CASSEADTPTNEKLFF
TGTGCCAGCAGTGAGGCGGACACACCAACTAATGAAAAACTGTTTTTT